The rows below give T cell receptor beta chains drawn from one sample of a study of molecular identifiers for immune sequencing clone quantification. Via MiXCR, TCRdb re-called the PCR reads, giving one row per CDR3 protein. The table lists fewer than 350,000 distinct CDR3 sequences, 24% of them singletons. Material: naive CD8+ T cells from blood, with Jurkat cell RNA spiked in. These receptors were obtained from a human donor in good health. Some libraries in this study had Jurkat cell RNA spiked in. Both conserved end residues are trimmed from each CDR3. Rows may omit the clone size; those that give it use once, few, many or a size class.

size: few; V: TRBV30; J: TRBJ2-3; CDR3: ACGLAGGDTQY
size: -; V: TRBV9; J: TRBJ2-7; CDR3: ASSVVPEGHEQY
size: many; V: TRBV7-9; J: TRBJ2-5; CDR3: ASSPTLKETQY
size: many; V: TRBV6-5; J: TRBJ2-1; CDR3: ASREFWLGDNEQF
size: many; V: TRBV7-2; J: TRBJ1-3; CDR3: ASSPRVGSSSGNTIY
size: many; V: TRBV12-3/TRBV12-4; J: TRBJ2-5; CDR3: ASSGALDQETQY
size: few; V: TRBV2; J: TRBJ2-3; CDR3: ASSEGLAMDTQY
size: many; V: TRBV29-1; J: TRBJ2-4; CDR3: SVFGLAKNIQY
size: -; V: TRBV20-1; J: TRBJ1-5; CDR3: SAQRAAGDSNPPQR
size: few; V: TRBV5-8; J: TRBJ2-3; CDR3: ASSFSLAVTTDTQY
size: -; V: TRBV6-5; J: TRBJ2-7; CDR3: ASSYSTGEQY
size: -; V: TRBV7-9; J: TRBJ1-2; CDR3: ASSTGSIGRDYGYT
size: -; V: TRBV12-3/TRBV12-4; J: TRBJ2-5; CDR3: ASSSPGIETQY
size: few; V: TRBV4-1; J: TRBJ1-2; CDR3: ASSQVQGGYGYT
size: -; V: TRBV6-2/TRBV6-3; J: TRBJ2-1; CDR3: ASSYPRGDEQF
size: -; V: TRBV7-2; J: TRBJ2-3; CDR3: ASSRGISTDTQY
size: few; V: TRBV9; J: TRBJ1-1; CDR3: ASSATNDRGPEAF
size: few; V: TRBV6-2/TRBV6-3; J: TRBJ2-3; CDR3: ASTRRSGTDTQY
size: many; V: TRBV20-1; J: TRBJ1-5; CDR3: SARDRQPDQPQH
size: many; V: TRBV14; J: TRBJ1-1; CDR3: ASSPFRTAETEAF
size: few; V: TRBV9; J: TRBJ2-2; CDR3: ASSERTDTGELF
size: few; V: TRBV12-3/TRBV12-4; J: TRBJ2-3; CDR3: ASSLRSGITDTQY
size: few; V: TRBV27; J: TRBJ2-7; CDR3: ASRPAGAPHEQY
size: many; V: TRBV7-9; J: TRBJ1-1; CDR3: ANGGQGLNTEAF
size: -; V: TRBV7-9; J: TRBJ2-1; CDR3: ASTSASLNEQF
size: -; V: TRBV6-2/TRBV6-3; J: TRBJ2-7; CDR3: ASRNTGVLYEQY
size: -; V: TRBV7-9; J: TRBJ2-5; CDR3: ASSGRFTSGGALETQY